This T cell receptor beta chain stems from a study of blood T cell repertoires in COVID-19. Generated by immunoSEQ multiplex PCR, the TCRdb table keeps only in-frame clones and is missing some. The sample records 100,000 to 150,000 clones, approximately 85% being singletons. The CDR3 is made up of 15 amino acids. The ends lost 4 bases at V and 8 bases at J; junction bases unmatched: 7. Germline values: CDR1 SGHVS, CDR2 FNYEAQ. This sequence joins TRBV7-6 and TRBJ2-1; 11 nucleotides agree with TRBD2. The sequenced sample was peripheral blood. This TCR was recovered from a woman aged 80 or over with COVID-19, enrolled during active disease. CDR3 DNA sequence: TGTGCCAGCAGCTCCTTGACTAGCGGGACCGATGAGCAGTTCTTC. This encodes CASSSLTSGTDEQFF. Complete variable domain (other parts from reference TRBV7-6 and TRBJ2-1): GAGVSQSPRYKVTKRGQDVALRCDPISGHVSLYWYRQALGQGPEFLTYFNYEAQQDKSGLPNDRFSAERPEGSISTLTIQRTEQRDSAMYRCASSSLTSGTDEQFFGPGTRLTVL.